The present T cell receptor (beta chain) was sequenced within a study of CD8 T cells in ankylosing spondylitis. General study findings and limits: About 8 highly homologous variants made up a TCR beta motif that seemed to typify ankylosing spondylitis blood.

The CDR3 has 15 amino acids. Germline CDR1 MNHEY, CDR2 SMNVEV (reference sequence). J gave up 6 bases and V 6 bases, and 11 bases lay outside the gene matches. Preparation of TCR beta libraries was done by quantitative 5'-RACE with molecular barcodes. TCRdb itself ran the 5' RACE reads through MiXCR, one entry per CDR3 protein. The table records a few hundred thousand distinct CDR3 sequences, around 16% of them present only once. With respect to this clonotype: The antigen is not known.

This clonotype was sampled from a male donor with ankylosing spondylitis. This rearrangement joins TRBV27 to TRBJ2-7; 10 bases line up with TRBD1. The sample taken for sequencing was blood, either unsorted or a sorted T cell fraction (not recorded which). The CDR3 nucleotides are TGTGCCAGCAGCCTAGTTCCGGGACAGGGGTTCGAGCAGTACTTC. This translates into CASSLVPGQGFEQYF.